These 14 T cell receptor beta chains were all obtained from the same sample, sequenced in a study of T cells in tumors after PD-1 blockade. TCRdb's copy holds only in-frame clones and misses some; the assay was immunoSEQ multiplex PCR. The profile shows 4,000 to 5,500 clones, around 60% of them singletons. The sample here was tumor tissue, taken after anti-PD-1 treatment. These receptors were obtained from a human donor with basal cell carcinoma.

DNA of the CDR3: TGCGCCAGCACAGCCGGGAACTATGGCTACACCTTC. Its translation is CASTAGNYGYTF. This chain joins TRBV10-2 and TRBJ1-2; D gene unclear. Germline assignment: CDR1 WSHSY and CDR2 SAAADI. V dropped 7 bases and J dropped 2 bases, with 8 bases sitting between them. This CDR3 spans 12 amino acids.

V usage is TRBV5-1 and J usage is TRBJ2-3; maybe TRBD2 (5 bases). This CDR3 has 16 amino acids. V was cut by 4 bases and J by 4 bases, with 19 bases left in between. Germline CDR1 is SGHRS and CDR2 is YFSETQ. This CDR3 reads CASSEGSGSRPDTQYF. CDR3 nucleotide sequence: TGCGCCAGCAGCGAGGGTTCGGGGTCGCGCCCAGATACGCAGTATTTT.

The chain has TRBV5-1 and TRBJ2-1, with 13 bases that match TRBD2. Germline CDR1 is SGHRS and CDR2 is YFSETQ. V lost 4 bases to trimming and J lost 2 bases; unmatched junction nucleotides: 3. The CDR3 totals 16 residues. This chain's CDR3 is CASSPGLAGTYNEQFF. DNA for the CDR3: TGCGCCAGCAGCCCGGGACTAGCGGGAACCTACAATGAGCAGTTCTTC.

This clone was detected only a few times. The V and J genes are TRBV14 and TRBJ1-2; a weak D match, TRBD1 (5 bases). The V end was cut by 1 base, the J end by 4 bases, with 13 bases between. The germline V gene has CDR1 SGHDN and CDR2 FVKESK. There are 15 residues in the CDR3. CDR3 in DNA: TGTGCCAGCAGCCAAGCCCCCGGGGGAAGCTATGGCTACACCTTC. As protein: CASSQAPGGSYGYTF. Full variable domain (remainder filled in from reference TRBV14 and TRBJ1-2): EAGVTQFPSHSVIEKGQTVTLRCDPISGHDNLYWYRRVMGKEIKFLLHFVKESKQDESGMPNNRFLAERTGGTYSTLKVQPAELEDSGVYFCASSQAPGGSYGYTFGSGTRLTVV.

This clone was seen a handful of times. The genes are TRBV28 and TRBJ1-1; tentative D call: TRBD1 (5 bases). The V end was cut by 6 bases, the J end by 0 bases, with 11 bases between. The CDR3 runs to 14 residues. Germline V lookup: CDR1 MDHEN, CDR2 SYDVKM. In DNA, the CDR3 is TGTGCCAGCAGATTGCCGGGGGTGAACACTGAAGCTTTCTTT. It specifies CASRLPGVNTEAFF.

In this sample, this clone turned up a few times. This sequence joins TRBV4-1 and TRBJ1-2; D uncertain. From germline, CDR1 is MGHRA and CDR2 YSYEKL. This CDR3 region has 15 residues. V was trimmed by 0 bases and J by 7 bases, leaving 15 bases between them. The CDR3 spells CASSQEAAGWGGYTF. DNA for the CDR3: TGCGCCAGCAGCCAAGAAGCTGCGGGATGGGGTGGCTACACCTTC.

This sequence joins TRBV3-1 (or the pseudogene TRBV3-2) and TRBJ2-7; D might be TRBD1 or TRBD2, each matching 5 bases. Germline lookup yields CDR1 LGHDT and CDR2 YNNKEL (reference sequence). Trimming removed 1 base from V and 0 bases from J, with 10 bases in between. This CDR3 comprises 15 residues. The CDR3 spells CASSQGKGRSYEQYF. Written as DNA, the CDR3 is TGTGCCAGCAGCCAAGGCAAGGGACGCTCCTACGAGCAGTACTTC.

The J gene is TRBJ2-3, the V gene TRBV5-1; unclear D gene. The CDR3 covers 16 residues. Trimming removed 2 bases from V and 2 bases from J, with 15 bases in between. Germline V gene data show CDR1 as SGHRS and CDR2 as YFSETQ. The CDR3 DNA reads as TGCGCCAGCAGCTTTCGGCTAGTGGCGAACACAGATACGCAGTATTTT. Protein sequence: CASSFRLVANTDTQYF. The full variable domain, rest sourced from reference TRBV5-1 and TRBJ2-3, is KAGVTQTPRYLIKTRGQQVTLSCSPISGHRSVSWYQQTPGQGLQFLFEYFSETQRNKGNFPGRFSGRQFSNSRSEMNVSTLELGDSALYLCASSFRLVANTDTQYFGPGTRLTVL.

This clone was seen only a few times. V usage is TRBV7-8 and J usage is TRBJ2-1; 9 bases align to TRBD2. The CDR3 is 17 amino acids. CDR1 is SGHVS and CDR2 is FQNEAQ in the germline V gene. The V and J ends lost 5 bases and 8 bases, in that order; junction bases with no gene match: 16. The CDR3 is CASSEISRAGGLDEQFF. CDR3 DNA: TGTGCCAGCAGCGAAATTAGCCGGGCGGGGGGGCTTGATGAGCAGTTCTTC.

The V and J genes are TRBV7-9 and TRBJ2-1, with D unclear. Germline V gene lookup returns CDR1 SEHNR and CDR2 FQNEAQ (reference sequence). Trimming shortened V by 5 bases and J by 7 bases, and 15 bases separated the two germline ends. CDR3 length: 14 residues. Written as DNA, the CDR3 is TGTGCCAGCAGCCCCGTTCTGATGGCAAATGAGCAGTTCTTC. It encodes CASSPVLMANEQFF.

The rearrangement uses TRBV2 and TRBJ2-3; unclear D gene. Trimming took off 11 bases at V and 4 bases at J, with 13 bases between the two ends. CDR3 length: 12 amino acids. The germline CDR1 and CDR2 sequences are SNHLY and FYNNEI. The CDR3 DNA is TGTGCCTGCGTTGGCATAGCAGATACGCAGTATTTT. It yields the protein CACVGIADTQYF.

The chain uses TRBV6-2 or TRBV6-3 and TRBJ2-5, with D perhaps TRBD2 (6 bases). This CDR3 is built from 15 residues. Germline V gene lookup returns CDR1 MNHEY and CDR2 SVGEGT. With 2 bases removed from V and 4 bases from J, the gap between germline ends came to 14 bases. CDR3 in DNA: TGTGCCAGCAGTTACGGCGGGGCGGAGATAGAGACCCAGTACTTC. It translates to CASSYGGAEIETQYF.

The chain joins TRBV7-9 to TRBJ2-3, with D hard to call. The CDR3 is made up of 17 amino acids. CDR1 SEHNR and CDR2 FQNEAQ come from the germline V gene (reference sequence). V lost 4 bases to trimming and J lost 0 bases, with 17 bases between them. Here the CDR3 DNA reads TGTGCCAGCAGCTCTTACTTCTCGGCCCGAAGCACAGATACGCAGTATTTT. Its translation: CASSSYFSARSTDTQYF.

The V gene is TRBV2, the J gene TRBJ2-7; D gene uncertain. The length of the CDR3 is 13 residues. V was cut by 3 bases and J by 0 bases, with 6 bases left in between. Germline V gene data show CDR1 as SNHLY and CDR2 as FYNNEI. The CDR3 nucleotides read TGTGCCAGCAGTGAGCGGAACTCCTACGAGCAGTACTTC. It specifies CASSERNSYEQYF.